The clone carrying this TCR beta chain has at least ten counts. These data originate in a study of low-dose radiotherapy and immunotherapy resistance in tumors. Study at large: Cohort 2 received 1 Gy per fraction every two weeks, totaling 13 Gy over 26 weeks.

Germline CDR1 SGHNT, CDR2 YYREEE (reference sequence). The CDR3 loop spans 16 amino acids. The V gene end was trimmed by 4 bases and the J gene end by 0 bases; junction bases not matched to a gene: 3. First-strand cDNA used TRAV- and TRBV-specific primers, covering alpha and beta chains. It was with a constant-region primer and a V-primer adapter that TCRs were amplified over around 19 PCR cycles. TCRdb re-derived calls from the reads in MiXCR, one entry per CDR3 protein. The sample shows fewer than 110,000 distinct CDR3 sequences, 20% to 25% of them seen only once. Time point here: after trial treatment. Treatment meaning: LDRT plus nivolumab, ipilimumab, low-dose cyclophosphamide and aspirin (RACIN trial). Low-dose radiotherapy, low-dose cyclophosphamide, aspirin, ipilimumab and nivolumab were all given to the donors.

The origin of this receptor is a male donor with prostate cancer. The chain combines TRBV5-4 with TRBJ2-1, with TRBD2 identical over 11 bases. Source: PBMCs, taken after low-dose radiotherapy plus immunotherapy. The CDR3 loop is CASSRLAGRSYNEQFF. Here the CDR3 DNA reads TGTGCCAGCAGCAGACTAGCGGGGCGCTCCTACAATGAGCAGTTCTTC.